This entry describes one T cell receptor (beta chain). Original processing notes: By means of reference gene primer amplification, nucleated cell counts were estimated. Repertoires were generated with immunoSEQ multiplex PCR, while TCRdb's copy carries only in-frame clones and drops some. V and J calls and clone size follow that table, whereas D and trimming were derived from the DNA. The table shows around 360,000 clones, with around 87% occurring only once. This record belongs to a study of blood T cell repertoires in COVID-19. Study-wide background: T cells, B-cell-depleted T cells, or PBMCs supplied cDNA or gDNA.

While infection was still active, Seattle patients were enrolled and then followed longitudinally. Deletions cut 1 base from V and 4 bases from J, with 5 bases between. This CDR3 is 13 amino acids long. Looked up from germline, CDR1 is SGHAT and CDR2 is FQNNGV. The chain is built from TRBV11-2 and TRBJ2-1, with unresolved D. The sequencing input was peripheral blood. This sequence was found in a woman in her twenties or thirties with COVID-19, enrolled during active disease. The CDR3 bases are TGTGCCAGCAGCTTAGCAGGATACAATGAGCAGTTCTTC. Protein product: CASSLAGYNEQFF.